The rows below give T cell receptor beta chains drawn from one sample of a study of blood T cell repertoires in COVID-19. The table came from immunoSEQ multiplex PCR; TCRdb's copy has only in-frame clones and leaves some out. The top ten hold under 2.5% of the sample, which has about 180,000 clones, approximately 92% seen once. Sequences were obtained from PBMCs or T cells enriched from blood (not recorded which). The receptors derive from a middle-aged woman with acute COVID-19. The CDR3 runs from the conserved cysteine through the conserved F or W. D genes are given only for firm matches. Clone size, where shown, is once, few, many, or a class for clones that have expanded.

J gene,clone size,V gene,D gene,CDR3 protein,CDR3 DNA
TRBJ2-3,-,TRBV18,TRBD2,CASSPVPTRLASTDTQYF,TGTGCCAGCTCACCCGTCCCTACGCGACTAGCGAGCACAGATACGCAGTATTTT
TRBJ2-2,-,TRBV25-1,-,CASSEAGPGELFF,TGTGCCAGCAGTGAAGCGGGGCCCGGGGAGCTGTTTTTT
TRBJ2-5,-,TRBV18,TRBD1,CASSQPGTGEETQYF,TGTGCCAGCTCACAACCAGGGACAGGCGAAGAGACCCAGTACTTC
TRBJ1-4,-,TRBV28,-,CASSFREAKLFF,TGTGCCAGCAGTTTCAGGGAGGCAAAACTGTTTTTT
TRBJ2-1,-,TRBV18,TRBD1,CASSTQGPPMYNEQFF,TGTGCCAGCTCCACACAGGGGCCCCCTATGTACAATGAGCAGTTCTTC
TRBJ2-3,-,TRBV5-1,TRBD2,CASSLDSSGGFDTQYF,TGCGCCAGCAGCTTGGATTCTAGCGGTGGGTTTGATACGCAGTATTTT
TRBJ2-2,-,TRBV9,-,CASSVGSDTGELFF,TGTGCCAGCAGCGTAGGTTCGGACACCGGGGAGCTGTTTTTT
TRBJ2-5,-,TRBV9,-,CASSVVGGPQETQYF,TGTGCCAGCAGCGTAGTCGGGGGGCCCCAAGAGACCCAGTACTTC
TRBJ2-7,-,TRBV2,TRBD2,CASRGEGPTYEQYF,TGTGCCAGCAGGGGGGAGGGACCCACCTACGAGCAGTACTTC
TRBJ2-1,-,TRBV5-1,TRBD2,CASSLSGGSKNEQFF,TGCGCCAGCAGTCTTAGCGGGGGGTCCAAGAATGAGCAGTTCTTC
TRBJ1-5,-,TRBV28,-,CASKEGNNQPQHF,TGTGCCAGCAAGGAGGGCAACAATCAGCCCCAGCATTTT
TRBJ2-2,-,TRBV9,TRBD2,CASSVVNAGGLTGELFF,TGTGCCAGCAGCGTAGTTAATGCGGGGGGTCTCACCGGGGAGCTGTTTTTT
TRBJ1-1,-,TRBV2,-,CASSKSSNTEAFF,TGTGCCAGCAGTAAATCTTCGAACACTGAAGCTTTCTTT
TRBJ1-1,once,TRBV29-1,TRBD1,CSATDRGRNTEAFF,TGCAGCGCAACCGACAGGGGAAGGAACACTGAAGCTTTCTTT
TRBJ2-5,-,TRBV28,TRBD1,CASSEIRGQETQYF,TGTGCCAGCAGTGAAATCAGGGGGCAAGAGACCCAGTACTTC
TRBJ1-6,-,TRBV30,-,CARGGRSNNSPLHF,TGTGCCCGCGGGGGGCGATCGAATAATTCACCCCTCCACTTT
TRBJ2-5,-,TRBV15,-,CATSRDFGRGQETQYF,TGTGCCACCAGCAGAGATTTCGGCAGGGGCCAAGAGACCCAGTACTTC